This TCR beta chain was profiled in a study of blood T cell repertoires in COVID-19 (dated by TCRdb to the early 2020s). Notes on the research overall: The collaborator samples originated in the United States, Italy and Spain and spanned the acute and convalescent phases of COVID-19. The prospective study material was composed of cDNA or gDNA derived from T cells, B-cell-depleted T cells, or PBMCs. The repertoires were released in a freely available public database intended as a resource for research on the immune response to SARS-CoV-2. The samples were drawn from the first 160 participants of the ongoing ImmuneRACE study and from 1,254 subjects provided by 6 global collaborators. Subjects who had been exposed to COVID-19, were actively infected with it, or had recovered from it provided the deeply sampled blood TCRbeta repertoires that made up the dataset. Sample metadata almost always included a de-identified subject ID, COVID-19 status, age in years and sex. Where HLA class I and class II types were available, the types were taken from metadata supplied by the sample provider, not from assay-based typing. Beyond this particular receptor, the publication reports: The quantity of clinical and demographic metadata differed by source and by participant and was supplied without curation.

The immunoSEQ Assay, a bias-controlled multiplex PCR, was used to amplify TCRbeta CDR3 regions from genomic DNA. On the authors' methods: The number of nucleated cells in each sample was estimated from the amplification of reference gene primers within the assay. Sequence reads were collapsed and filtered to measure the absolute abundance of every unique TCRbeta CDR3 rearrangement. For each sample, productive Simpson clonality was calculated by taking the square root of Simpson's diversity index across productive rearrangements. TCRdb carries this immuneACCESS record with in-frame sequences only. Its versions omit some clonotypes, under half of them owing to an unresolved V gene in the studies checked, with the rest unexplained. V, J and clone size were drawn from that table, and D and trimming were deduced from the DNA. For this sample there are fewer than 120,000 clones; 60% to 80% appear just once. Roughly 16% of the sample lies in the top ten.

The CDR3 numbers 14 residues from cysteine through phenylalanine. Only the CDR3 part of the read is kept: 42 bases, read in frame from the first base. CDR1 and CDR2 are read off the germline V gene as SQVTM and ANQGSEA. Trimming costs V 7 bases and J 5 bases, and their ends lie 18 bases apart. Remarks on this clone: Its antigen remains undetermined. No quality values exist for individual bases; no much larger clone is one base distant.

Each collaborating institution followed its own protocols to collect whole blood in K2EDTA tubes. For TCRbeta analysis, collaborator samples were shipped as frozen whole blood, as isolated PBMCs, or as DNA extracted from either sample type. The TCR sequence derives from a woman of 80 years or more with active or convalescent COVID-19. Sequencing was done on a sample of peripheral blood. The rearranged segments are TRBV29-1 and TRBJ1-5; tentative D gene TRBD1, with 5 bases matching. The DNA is TGCAGCGCTGCCGAAGGGGTCCGTGATCAGCCCCAGCATTTT. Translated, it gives CSAAEGVRDQPQHF.